This T cell receptor (beta chain) was sequenced for a study of T cell responses to AZD1222 COVID-19 vaccine. General study findings and limits: At baseline, just five to seven AZD1222 recipients tested seropositive. Spike-specific TCR breadth and depth grew following two AZD1222 doses. The donor cohort was predominantly white British with a female majority, and clonal diversity may have been underestimated. Among spike-specific TCRs, nearly half reportedly target unmutated variant regions.

Sequenced by immunoSEQ multiplex PCR; TCRdb stores in-frame clones only, minus some. The table lists about 270,000 clones, about 94% of them singletons. With regard to this clone: Its antigen remains unknown.

The sample in question was peripheral blood, obtained 28 days after the second AZD1222 dose. This receptor was obtained from an adult who received the AZD1222 COVID-19 vaccine.

DNA of the CDR3: TGTGCCAGCAGTTGGTCAAATGAAAAACTGTTTTTT. It is translated as CASSWSNEKLFF. The chain is built from TRBV28 and TRBJ1-4, with no clear D. Germline assignment: CDR1 MDHEN and CDR2 SYDVKM. The CDR3 has 12 amino acids. V lost 4 bases, J lost 5 bases, and 5 bases lay in between.